The source of this TCR beta chain is a study of shared clonotypes between healthy human individuals. On the study more broadly: Per-donor plates numbered three CD4 naive, three CD4 memory, two CD8 naive and one CD8 memory.

The CDR3 totals 16 residues. Per germline, CDR1 SEHNR and CDR2 FQNEAQ (reference sequence). Trimming cost V 1 base and J 4 bases, with 16 bases left between them. In the naive CD8 group, cells lacked CD45RO and were positively selected for CCR7, so terminally differentiated effector memory CD45RA+ cells were left out. Running of the assay took place at deep level. Some clones are missing from TCRdb's copy, which holds only in-frame ones; the method was immunoSEQ multiplex PCR. The sample yields over 2 million clones, around 96% seen once. Regarding this clone: The target antigen is unknown.

Study-level results: Across subsets, estimated richness was generally greater for naive than for memory populations. All-four-donor shared clonotypes had higher generation probabilities than non-shared clonotypes did.

The TCR sequence derives from a man aged 18-30 years in good health. V and J are TRBV7-9 and TRBJ1-2; D not certain. Source material: naive CD8+ T cells sorted from blood. The CDR3 DNA is TGTGCCAGCAGCTTAGAGGGCGCGACCACATTCTATGGCTACACCTTC. It translates to CASSLEGATTFYGYTF.